This T cell receptor (beta chain) was profiled in a study of graft-versus-host responses after intestinal transplantation. About the research overall: In this cohort, recipients had multivisceral, liver-intestinal, or isolated intestinal transplants. After anti-thymocyte globulin induction, recipients took tacrolimus and steroids for around 3 years.

For this clone: Its antigen is not identified.

TCRdb's table, derived via immunoSEQ multiplex PCR, lists solely in-frame clones and lacks some. The data hold about 110,000 clones, with more than 90% observed a single time. Study findings and constraints: Allografts from individuals with graft-donor T cell macrochimerism displayed high graft-versus-host to host-versus-graft clonal ratios. Among circulating GvH clones, peak levels were associated with early post-transplant declines in HvG clones.

V shed 4 bases, J shed 3 bases, and the junction held 0 bases outside the gene matches. This CDR3 is built from 13 residues. CDR1 and CDR2 from the germline V gene are MNHEY and SVGAGI. Sequences were derived from unstimulated CD4+ T cells sorted from spleen or lymph node cells, sampled before transplant. The TCR sequence derives from a human donor who was the organ donor for an intestinal transplant. V is TRBV6-5 and J is TRBJ1-2; TRBD1 matches 9 bases. The CDR3 region is CASSWTGDYGYTF. The DNA of the CDR3 is TGTGCCAGCAGTTGGACAGGGGACTATGGCTACACCTTC.